This T cell receptor (beta chain) was sequenced during a study of CD8+ T cells in alopecia areata. Broader study findings: Scalp samples also yield sequences of resident alphabeta T cells from normal skin. It was less clear whether patients shared TCRs than it was in mice, possibly because of HLA. Affected scalp, especially in alopecia totalis/universalis, had a higher clonality than normal scalp did.

In each case, RNA was isolated and then reverse transcribed into cDNA as the sequencing template. Sequenced by immunoSEQ multiplex PCR; TCRdb stores in-frame clones only, minus some. The sample includes more than 95,000 clones, less than 70% of them seen just once. The CDR3 has 13 amino acids. Trimming left V 4 bases short and J 2 bases short, with 9 bases between. The germline gives CDR1 SGHDT, CDR2 YYEEEE. Sorting of PBMCs yielded the CD4+ and CD8+ T cells. On this clone itself: As yet, its antigen is unknown.

Material for sequencing was CD4+ T cells sorted from blood. The origin of this receptor is a human donor in good health. The rearrangement joins TRBV5-6 to TRBJ1-2; maybe TRBD1 (6 bases). This CDR3 reads CASSQRGNYGYTF. CDR3 DNA sequence: TGTGCCAGCAGCCAAAGGGGGAACTATGGCTACACCTTC.